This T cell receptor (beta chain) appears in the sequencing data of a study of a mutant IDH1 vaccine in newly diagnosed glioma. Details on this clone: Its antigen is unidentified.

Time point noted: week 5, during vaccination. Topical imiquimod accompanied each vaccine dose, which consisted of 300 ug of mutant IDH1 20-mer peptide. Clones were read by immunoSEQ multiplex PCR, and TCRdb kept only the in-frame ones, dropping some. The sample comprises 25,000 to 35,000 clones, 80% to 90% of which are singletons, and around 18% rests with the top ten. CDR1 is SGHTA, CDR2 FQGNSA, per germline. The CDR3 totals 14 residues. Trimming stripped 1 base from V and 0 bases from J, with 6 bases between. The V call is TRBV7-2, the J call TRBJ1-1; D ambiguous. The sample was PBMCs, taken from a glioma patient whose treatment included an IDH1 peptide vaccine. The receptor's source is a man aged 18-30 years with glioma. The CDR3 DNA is TGTGCCAGCAGCTTAGGGCGGCTGAACACTGAAGCTTTCTTT. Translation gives CASSLGRLNTEAFF. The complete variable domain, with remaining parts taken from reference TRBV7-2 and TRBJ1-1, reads GAGVSQSPSNKVTEKGKDVELRCDPISGHTALYWYRQSLGQGLEFLIYFQGNSAPDKSGLPSDRFSAERTGGSVSTLTIQRTQQEDSAVYLCASSLGRLNTEAFFGQGTRLTVV.